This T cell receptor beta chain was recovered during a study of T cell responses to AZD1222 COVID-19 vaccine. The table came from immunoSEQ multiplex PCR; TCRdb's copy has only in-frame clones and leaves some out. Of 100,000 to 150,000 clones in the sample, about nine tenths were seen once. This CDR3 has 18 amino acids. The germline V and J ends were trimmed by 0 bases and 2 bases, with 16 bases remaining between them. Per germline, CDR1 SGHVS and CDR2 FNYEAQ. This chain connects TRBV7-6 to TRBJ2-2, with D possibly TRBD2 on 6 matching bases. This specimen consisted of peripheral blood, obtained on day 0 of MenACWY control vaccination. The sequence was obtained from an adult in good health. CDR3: CASSLASGDSYNTGELFF. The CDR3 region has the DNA TGTGCCAGCAGCTTAGCGAGTGGGGACTCGTACAACACCGGGGAGCTGTTTTTT.